Presented here are 14 T cell receptor beta chains from one specimen sequenced in a study of T cell repertoires in cytomegalovirus infection. TCRdb fed the reads into MiXCR, producing one record per CDR3 protein. In the table there are around 800,000 distinct CDR3 sequences, about 33% of which are singletons. Their specific antigens are unknown. Sequences were derived from cultured CD8+ T cells from PBMCs, sampled from culture after CMV antigen stimulation. The receptors shown here come from a human donor in good health (CMV status not recorded). Some clones in this sample may be carry-over from other donors' samples.

The chain recombines TRBV6-1 with TRBJ2-2; D possibly corresponds to TRBD1 (5 bases). Trimming shortened V by 1 base and J by 4 bases, and 22 bases separated the two germline ends. The CDR3 sequence is 19 residues long. The germline gives CDR1 MNHNS, CDR2 SASEGT. In nucleotides, the CDR3 is TGTGCCAGCAGTGAAGGGTACAGTGGTCGACAGCGCAGCACCGGGGAGCTGTTTTTT. Translation gives CASSEGYSGRQRSTGELFF.

This clonotype was observed a few times. The chain recombines TRBV7-9 with TRBJ1-1; the match to TRBD1 covers 12 bases. Germline-derived CDR1 and CDR2 are SEHNR and FQNEAQ (reference sequence). This CDR3 has 16 residues. V lost 4 bases, J lost 6 bases, and 9 bases stayed unmatched. This CDR3 is CASSSPGQGADAEAFF. The CDR3 DNA is TGTGCCAGCAGCTCCCCGGGACAGGGGGCGGACGCTGAAGCTTTCTTT.

This clonotype was seen more than once but under ten times. This rearrangement joins TRBV7-8 to TRBJ1-4; 8 bases match TRBD1. The CDR3 consists of 15 residues. Unmatched junction bases numbered 5, after V lost 3 bases and J lost 5 bases. Per germline, CDR1 SGHVS and CDR2 FQNEAQ. For the CDR3, the DNA is TGTGCCAGCAGCTTCACAGGGGGACTAAATGAAAAACTGTTTTTT. This gives the protein CASSFTGGLNEKLFF.

The gene calls are TRBV12-3 or TRBV12-4 and TRBJ1-2; D is perhaps TRBD1 (6 bases). The CDR3 extends over 13 amino acids. V was pared by 6 bases and J by 7 bases, with 15 bases between. CDR3 residues: CASSPGGLGGYTF. Written as DNA, the CDR3 is TGTGCCAGCAGCCCCGGGGGCCTGGGTGGCTACACCTTC.

This clonotype was detected many times. The chain carries TRBV7-9 and TRBJ2-6, with D unresolved. The germline V gene has CDR1 SEHNR and CDR2 FQNEAQ (reference sequence). The CDR3 covers 13 residues. Deletions cut 6 bases from V and 8 bases from J, with 11 bases between. CDR3 DNA sequence: TGTGCCAGCAGAGCTCCGCGAACCAACGTCCTGACTTTC. Its translation: CASRAPRTNVLTF.

This clonotype turned up a few times. A much larger clone differs by one base, so this may be a read error. The CDR3 is CASSFGTGAYEQYV. The DNA for the CDR3 is TGTGCCAGCAGCTTCGGGACAGGGGCCTACGAGCAGTACGTC. The V call is TRBV5-6, the J call TRBJ2-7; 10 bases match TRBD1. After removal of 2 bases from V and 2 bases from J, the junction contained 1 base not matched to a gene. Germline V gene sequence: CDR1 SGHDT, CDR2 YYEEEE. CDR3 length equals 14 residues.

This clonotype came up once. The CDR3 DNA follows: TGCAGCGTTGAATTACCAGGGTCGGGTGAAAAACTGTTTTTT. Translated: CSVELPGSGEKLFF. The chain joins TRBV29-1 to TRBJ1-4, with D maybe TRBD1 (5 bases). This CDR3 has 14 residues. The V gene's germline CDR1 is SQVTM and CDR2 ANQGSEA. V was cut by 2 bases and J by 7 bases, with 14 bases left in between.

The table lists this clonotype with a few counts. The rearrangement links TRBV6-2 or TRBV6-3 to TRBJ2-2; TRBD2 matches 10 bases. The V gene end was trimmed by 7 bases and the J gene end by 5 bases; junction bases not matched to a gene: 10. CDR3 length equals 16 residues. CDR1 and CDR2 from the germline V gene are MNHEY and SVGEGT. The CDR3 nucleotides are TGTGCCAGCACCCCAGCGGGGGGGACGGGGACCGGGGAGCTGTTTTTT. This encodes CASTPAGGTGTGELFF.

This clonotype has just a few counts. The V gene is TRBV7-3, the J gene TRBJ2-1; D ambiguous. The length of the CDR3 is 12 residues. Between the trimmed V and J ends, which lost 5 bases and 5 bases, there was a span of 7 bases. Germline V CDR1 and CDR2: SGHTA, FQGTGA. CDR3 nucleotides: TGTGCCAGCAGCCGGTATGACAATGAGCAGTTCTTC. Residues: CASSRYDNEQFF.

The chain couples TRBV27 to TRBJ2-3, with D unresolved. Germline-derived CDR1 and CDR2 are MNHEY and SMNVEV (reference sequence). The CDR3 totals 16 residues. Trimming took 5 bases from V and 1 from J, leaving 16 bases between them. CDR3 in DNA: TGTGCCAGCAGTCCTTTGACGGCGGCCGGCACAGATACGCAGTATTTT. Its translation: CASSPLTAAGTDTQYF.

V is TRBV14 and J is TRBJ1-2; D gene unclear. Trimming removed 3 bases from V and 8 bases from J, with 13 bases in between. There are 13 residues in the CDR3. Germline CDR1 and CDR2: SGHDN and FVKESK. The DNA of the CDR3 is TGTGCCAGCAGCCATCCCAAGGTTGTGGGCTACACCTTC. Protein product: CASSHPKVVGYTF.

The table lists this clonotype with a few counts. This chain connects TRBV7-8 to TRBJ1-4; D gene ambiguous. This CDR3 is 14 amino acids long. Per germline, CDR1 SGHVS and CDR2 FQNEAQ. V was shortened by 3 bases and J by 5 bases, with 10 bases between the two germline ends. Written as DNA, the CDR3 is TGTGCCAGCAGCTTGCAGCGGAACAATGAAAAACTGTTTTTT. Amino acid sequence: CASSLQRNNEKLFF.

This clonotype was observed many times. V gene TRBV7-8 combines with J gene TRBJ2-6; TRBD2 might be the D (5 bases). CDR3 length: 18 amino acids. V was trimmed by 0 bases and J by 2 bases, leaving 14 bases between them. The germline CDR1 and CDR2 sequences are SGHVS and FQNEAQ. The CDR3 DNA reads TGTGCCAGCAGCTTAGCAACTGGGCGAGGGACTGGGGCCAACGTCCTGACTTTC. It specifies CASSLATGRGTGANVLTF.

This clonotype was seen a handful of times. The V and J genes are TRBV7-9 and TRBJ1-5, with D unclear. This CDR3 has 14 amino acids. Germline lookup yields CDR1 SEHNR and CDR2 FQNEAQ (reference sequence). The V and J ends lost 5 bases and 3 bases respectively, with 11 bases between them. CDR3 nucleotides: TGTGCCAGCAGCATTTCCGGACTCAATCAGCCCCAGCATTTT. Encoded protein: CASSISGLNQPQHF. Full variable domain (rest looked up from reference TRBV7-9 and TRBJ1-5): DTGVSQNPRHKITKRGQNVTFRCDPISEHNRLYWYRQTLGQGPEFLTYFQNEAQLEKSRLLSDRFSAERPKGSFSTLEIQRTEQGDSAMYLCASSISGLNQPQHFGDGTRLSIL.